This T cell receptor (beta chain) was recorded in a study of regulatory T cells in long-lasting Graves disease (TCRdb year 2021). In the study overall: To count as having persistent Graves' disease, a patient had to have received antithyroid drug treatment for over 5 years with TSH receptor autoantibodies remaining persistently positive. Peripheral blood TCR sequencing and RNA sequencing compared persistent Graves' disease patients with newly diagnosed Graves' disease patients. The study was registered as a clinical trial and conducted in China. A total of 33 samples were covered by TCR sequencing, comprising some 13 persistent and roughly 20 newly diagnosed Graves' disease patients. Antithyroid drugs had been taken for 8.5 to 11 years on average by persistent Graves' disease patients in the clinical cohort.

The germline V gene (reference sequence) provides CDR1 DFQATT and CDR2 SNEGSKA. For this chain, trimming is 5 bases at the V end and 2 bases at the J end, and the number of junction bases without a gene match is 16. The CDR3 spans 17 residues, from the cysteine through the phenylalanine. The retained sequence is limited to the CDR3, 51 bases, with the frame set at the first base. The protocol used for the library was multiplex PCR. TCRdb lists the instrument as Illumina HiSeq 4000. CDR3 regions were amplified by Arm-PCR with iRepertoire HTBI primers to construct TCR beta libraries. Before sequencing, the PCR products went through gel purification. As for the authors' bioinformatics: Gene usage analysis of CDR3 amino acid clonotypes relied on the approximately 60 TRBV and 13 to 15 TRBJ segments identified across samples. Filtered high-quality paired reads were merged into contigs using COPE and FqMerger. BLAST was used to align contigs to IMGT TRBV, TRBD and TRBJ reference genes, with CDR3 defined following IMGT. Clonotypes above 0.1% frequency were classified as highly expanded clones. Shannon entropy was used to measure repertoire diversity, and the Gini coefficient was used to measure V-J evenness. A clonotype found in more than one individual was treated as public. TCRdb applied fastp at Q25 and MiXCR to the public reads, then kept only in-frame beta chains. Under each unique CDR3 protein, matching rows form one entry showing the most common genes and DNA. The authors' filters were not applied to this entry. The sample includes approximately 290,000 distinct CDR3 sequences, with approximately 20% observed a single time. The top ten constitute around three fifths of the sample.

The investigation overall reported the following: Sequencing and analysis were restricted to the TCR beta chain. The authors noted that the small sample size was a limitation that may lower accuracy. Patients with persistent disease shared more public clonotypes (approximately 2,500) than newly diagnosed patients did (966). Peripheral blood alone was examined, since thyroid tissue, which constituted the primary lesion, could not be accessed. TRBV28, TRBJ1-2 and TRBJ2-5 were preferentially used in persistent disease, while TRBV20-1 and TRBJ2-1 were favored in newly diagnosed disease. Compared with newly diagnosed patients, persistent Graves' disease patients had lower TCR Shannon entropy and fewer highly expanded clones, which suggests clonal expansion.

Reading the label with the study, this specimen's time point is: persistent/refractory GD, antithyroid drugs over 5 years with positive TRAb. For both TCR sequencing and RNA sequencing, RNA was extracted from PBMCs using TRIzol. The diagnosis of Graves' disease was made according to American Thyroid Association guidelines. Patients for the study were recruited at an endocrinology department in Xi'an, China. From each patient, around 9 milliliters of peripheral blood was collected into an EDTA anticoagulant tube. PBMCs were isolated by Ficoll Paque Plus density gradient separation without further T cell sorting. An Agilent 2100 Bioanalyzer and agarose gel were used to assess RNA quality, and a NanoDrop 2000 was used to measure RNA concentration. In regard to this clonotype: It lacks a known antigen. A much larger clone differs from this one at a single base, so this may be a read error.

The sequence derives from a female donor with Graves disease. The sequence joins TRBV20-1 to TRBJ2-7; TRBD2 fits 9 bases in the junction. The sample here was peripheral blood mononuclear cells (PBMCs), taken when the disease was refractory, from a patient treated with antithyroid drugs. The CDR3 reads as follows: CSADTYTRGRGTYEQYF. In nucleotides, the sequence is TGCAGTGCTGACACGTACACGCGCGGGAGGGGGACCTACGAGCAGTACTTC.